One sample yielded the 26 T cell receptor beta chains listed below, sequenced in a study of cytomegalovirus exposure and HLA in healthy donors. Primers: 60 Vbeta forward and 13 Jbeta reverse. Sequencing was performed with immunoSEQ multiplex PCR; in TCRdb, only in-frame clones are kept and a portion is missing. The repertoire holds about 140,000 clones, with about 80% as singletons. Sequencing was done on a sample of PBMCs. These receptor sequences come from a man aged 40-49 years in good health and CMV-seronegative.

In DNA, the CDR3 is TGTGCCAGCAGCCACGGGACAGCTAATTCACCCCTCCACTTT. It translates to CASSHGTANSPLHF. The genes are TRBV11-2 and TRBJ1-6; 7 nucleotides align to TRBD1. The V segment lost 5 bases and the J segment 6 bases; nucleotides outside the gene matches: 4. The CDR3 is 14 amino acids. Germline-derived CDR1 and CDR2 are SGHAT and FQNNGV. The full variable domain, completed using reference TRBV11-2 and TRBJ1-6, is EAGVAQSPRYKIIEKRQSVAFWCNPISGHATLYWYQQILGQGPKLLIQFQNNGVVDDSQLPKDRFSAERLKGVDSTLKIQPAKLEDSAVYLCASSHGTANSPLHFGNGTRLTVT.

The V and J genes are TRBV4-2 and TRBJ1-1, with D perhaps TRBD1 (5 bases). This CDR3 contains 15 residues. V lost 0 bases, J lost 1 base, and 9 bases lay in between. The germline V gene encodes CDR1 LGHNA and CDR2 YNFKEQ. CDR3 residues: CASSQDRVGNTEAFF. In nucleotides, the CDR3 is TGTGCCAGCAGCCAAGACAGGGTAGGGAACACTGAAGCTTTCTTT.

The chain carries TRBV7-9 and TRBJ1-4; 9 bases are a match to TRBD1. Trimming took 10 bases from V and 3 from J; bases not matched to a gene: 9. The CDR3 extends over 15 amino acids. The germline CDR1 and CDR2 sequences are SEHNR and FQNEAQ (reference sequence). The chain's CDR3 is CATTGGGWPNEKLFF. DNA for the CDR3: TGTGCCACCACAGGGGGCGGCTGGCCTAATGAAAAACTGTTTTTT.

The chain is built from TRBV11-3 and TRBJ2-1, with a possible D match to TRBD2 (6 bases). Trimming took 6 bases from V and 12 from J, leaving 12 bases between them. Germline V gene lookup returns CDR1 SGHNT and CDR2 YENEEA. CDR3 length: 11 residues. The CDR3 sequence: CASSKAAGQFF. CDR3 DNA: TGTGCCAGCAGTAAGGCAGCGGGGCAGTTCTTC. The whole variable domain, filled in from reference TRBV11-3 and TRBJ2-1, reads EAGVVQSPRYKIIEKKQPVAFWCNPISGHNTLYWYLQNLGQGPELLIRYENEEAVDDSQLPKDRFSAERLKGVDSTLKIQPAELGDSAVYLCASSKAAGQFFGPGTRLTVL.

CDR3 nucleotides: TGTGCCAGCAGCCTTGCCAGCCCGGGGGTCGGTGGCTACACCTTC. The encoded protein is CASSLASPGVGGYTF. The chain joins TRBV5-4 to TRBJ1-2, with D possibly matching TRBD1 (5 bases). Deletions cut 4 bases from V and 7 bases from J, with 20 bases between. Looked up from germline, CDR1 is SGHNT and CDR2 is YYREEE (reference sequence). The CDR3 length is 15 residues.

The V gene is TRBV11-3, the J gene TRBJ2-3, with D possibly TRBD2 on 5 matching bases. The germline V gene encodes CDR1 SGHNT and CDR2 YENEEA. V lost 1 base and J lost 2, with 13 bases in between. This CDR3 is built from 16 residues. The CDR3 DNA reads TGTGCCAGCAGCTTAGGCACCCGGGGTCTCACAGATACGCAGTATTTT. It yields the protein CASSLGTRGLTDTQYF.

The J gene is TRBJ2-2, the V gene TRBV7-3; possibly TRBD2 for D (7 bases). The CDR3 covers 16 residues. V was pared by 6 bases and J by 0 bases, with 14 bases between. Germline values: CDR1 SGHTA, CDR2 FQGTGA. In DNA, the CDR3 is TGTGCCAGCAGACCAGACGGGGGGCCGAACACCGGGGAGCTGTTTTTT. Translation: CASRPDGGPNTGELFF.

CDR3 protein: CASSFRGLNTEAFF. As DNA, the CDR3 is TGTGCCAGCAGTTTCCGGGGATTGAACACTGAAGCTTTCTTT. The V and J genes are TRBV27 and TRBJ1-1; the D is unclear. The CDR3 length is 14 residues. V dropped 3 bases and J dropped 0 bases, with 8 bases sitting between them. CDR1 and CDR2 (germline): MNHEY, SMNVEV (reference sequence).

This clone was detected only once. DNA for the CDR3: TGTGCCAGCATGAACACGGGGTATAATGAAAAACTGTTTTTT. Encoded protein: CASMNTGYNEKLFF. The chain is built from TRBV28 and TRBJ1-4; unclear D gene. Trimming left V 7 bases short and J 4 bases short, with 13 bases between. The CDR3 totals 14 residues. The germline gives CDR1 MDHEN, CDR2 SYDVKM.

The chain uses TRBV10-1 and TRBJ2-5; tentative D call: TRBD1 (6 bases). The CDR3 is 16 residues long. The ends were cut back, 0 bases at V and 4 bases at J, with 15 bases in the middle. Germline CDR1 is WNHNN and CDR2 is SYGVQD (reference sequence). CDR3 in DNA: TGCGCCAGCAGTGAGTCGAGGGGCAGGGGTAGAGAGACCCAGTACTTC. Encoded protein: CASSESRGRGRETQYF.

V is TRBV7-9 and J is TRBJ1-3; D possibly corresponds to TRBD1 (5 bases). CDR1 and CDR2 from the germline V gene are SEHNR and FQNEAQ (reference sequence). CDR3 length: 18 residues. V was clipped by 5 bases and J by 3 bases, with 23 bases between them. DNA of the CDR3: TGTGCCAGCAGCCTCTCAGCGGGAGCAAGGGGTGGTGGAAACACCATATATTTT. Residues: CASSLSAGARGGGNTIYF.

This clone occurred once. V usage is TRBV6-1 and J usage is TRBJ2-7; 7 bases align to TRBD1. V lost 9 bases, J lost 6 bases, and 11 bases stayed unmatched. Looked up from germline, CDR1 is MNHNS and CDR2 is SASEGT. The CDR3 runs to 13 residues. DNA of the CDR3: TGTGCCAGGCGAACAGGGGCAGCGTCCGAGCAGTACTTC. Protein: CARRTGAASEQYF.

In this sample, this clone turned up once. This rearrangement joins TRBV7-8 to TRBJ1-6; 9 bases fit TRBD1. Germline V gene lookup returns CDR1 SGHVS and CDR2 FQNEAQ. V gave up 0 bases and J gave up 7 bases; unmatched junction bases: 4. The CDR3 is 16 residues long. The chain's CDR3 is CASSLAQGALNSPLHF. For the CDR3, the DNA is TGTGCCAGCAGCTTAGCACAGGGGGCCCTAAATTCACCCCTCCACTTT.

V and J are TRBV7-8 and TRBJ2-7; 7 bases fit TRBD1. The J segment lost 1 base and the V segment lost 1 base, leaving 4 bases of the junction unmatched. The CDR3 is made up of 15 amino acids. Germline V gene data show CDR1 as SGHVS and CDR2 as FQNEAQ. The CDR3 is CASSLGDRDSYEQYF. The CDR3 region has the DNA TGTGCCAGCAGCTTAGGAGACAGGGATTCCTACGAGCAGTACTTC.

A few counts support this clone. The chain couples TRBV5-1 to TRBJ2-1; D gene unclear. Germline values: CDR1 SGHRS, CDR2 YFSETQ. The V end was cut by 0 bases, the J end by 5 bases, with 15 bases between. The CDR3 has 16 residues. CDR3 nucleotides: TGCGCCAGCAGCTTGGGCCTCGGTTCCCGGGACAATGAGCAGTTCTTC. It specifies CASSLGLGSRDNEQFF.

The chain carries TRBV5-6 and TRBJ2-7; TRBD1 matches 10 bases. The trim removed 7 bases at V and 5 bases at J, leaving 9 bases unmatched. Germline CDR1 is SGHDT and CDR2 is YYEEEE. The CDR3 length is 14 residues. The CDR3 DNA is TGTGCCAGCGCCTCCGGGACAGGGGTAAACGAGCAGTACTTC. As protein: CASASGTGVNEQYF.

The chain is built from TRBV2 and TRBJ2-1, with D unresolved. The germline V gene has CDR1 SNHLY and CDR2 FYNNEI. V was shortened by 7 bases and J by 1 base, with 5 bases between the two germline ends. There are 12 residues in the CDR3. The CDR3 nucleotides read TGTGCCAGCACTCGGTCCTACAATGAGCAGTTCTTC. It encodes CASTRSYNEQFF.

The chain employs TRBV28 and TRBJ2-7; 10 bases align to TRBD2. CDR3 length: 14 amino acids. The J segment lost 3 bases and the V segment lost 7 bases, leaving 6 bases of the junction unmatched. In germline, CDR1 is MDHEN, CDR2 SYDVKM. The chain's CDR3 is CASKTSGVYYEQYF. For the CDR3, the DNA is TGTGCCAGCAAAACTAGCGGGGTTTACTACGAGCAGTACTTC.

This clone was picked up a small number of times. V usage is TRBV27 and J usage is TRBJ2-7, with TRBD1 matching over 10 bases. CDR1 and CDR2 (germline): MNHEY, SMNVEV (reference sequence). The CDR3 totals 16 residues. Trimming at V came to 6 bases and at J to 7 bases, leaving 15 bases not matched to a gene. The CDR3 DNA sequence: TGTGCCAGCAGCGGACGGTGGGACAGGGGCAAGGGGGAGCAGTACTTC. Its protein product is CASSGRWDRGKGEQYF.

CDR3 sequence reads: CASSESISGYSYNEQFF. The CDR3 DNA reads as TGTGCCAGCAGTGAATCGATAAGCGGATACTCCTACAATGAGCAGTTCTTC. The chain combines TRBV2 with TRBJ2-1; a possible D gene is TRBD2 (5 bases). Germline CDR1 is SNHLY and CDR2 is FYNNEI. This CDR3 has 17 residues. The ends were cut back, 2 bases at V and 0 bases at J, with 14 bases in the middle. Filled out from reference TRBV2 and TRBJ2-1, the complete variable domain reads EPEVTQTPSHQVTQMGQEVILRCVPISNHLYFYWYRQILGQKVEFLVSFYNNEISEKSEIFDDQFSVERPDGSNFTLKIRSTKLEDSAMYFCASSESISGYSYNEQFFGPGTRLTVL.

This sequence joins TRBV5-1 and TRBJ2-7, with TRBD1 matching over 8 bases. Germline CDR1 is SGHRS and CDR2 is YFSETQ. CDR3 length: 15 amino acids. After removal of 4 bases from V and 0 bases from J, the junction contained 6 bases not matched to a gene. DNA of the CDR3: TGCGCCAGCAGCGGGACAGGAGAAACCTCCTACGAGCAGTACTTC. As protein: CASSGTGETSYEQYF.

This chain uses TRBV7-2 with TRBJ2-5, with TRBD2 matching 12 bases. Germline-derived CDR1 and CDR2 are SGHTA and FQGNSA. V lost 1 base and J lost 2; bases outside the gene matches: 11. The CDR3 length is 19 residues. Here the CDR3 reads CASSLEPAGLAGRQETQYF. In DNA form, the CDR3 reads TGTGCCAGCAGCTTAGAACCCGCCGGACTAGCGGGGCGTCAAGAGACCCAGTACTTC.

This clone turned up a few times. The gene calls are TRBV10-3 and TRBJ1-1; D might be TRBD1 (5 bases). V lost 6 bases and J 4 bases, leaving 15 bases between the germline ends. The CDR3 is 14 amino acids. Germline assignment: CDR1 ENHRY and CDR2 SYGVKD. The CDR3: CAIRVDTTTTEAFF. CDR3 sequence (DNA): TGTGCCATCAGGGTGGACACCACCACCACTGAAGCTTTCTTT.

J is TRBJ2-5 and V is TRBV12-5; tentative D call: TRBD2 (5 bases). Germline loops: CDR1 LGHNT, CDR2 FRNRAP. CDR3 size: 13 residues. V gave up 2 bases and J gave up 5 bases, with 9 bases separating them. The CDR3 DNA sequence: TGTGCTAGTGGTTTGCCCCCGGGGGAGACCCAGTACTTC. Translating gives CASGLPPGETQYF.

The table lists this clone with a few counts. The chain has TRBV4-1 and TRBJ2-6; D call uncertain. The V gene's germline CDR1 is MGHRA and CDR2 YSYEKL. The CDR3 runs to 19 residues. Trimming removed 1 base from V and 0 bases from J, with 16 bases in between. The CDR3, as DNA: TGCGCCAGCAGCCAAGTGGCACCTCGATTCTTCTCTGGGGCCAACGTCCTGACTTTC. This codes for CASSQVAPRFFSGANVLTF.

The rearrangement joins TRBV4-1 to TRBJ2-7, with 7 bases aligning to TRBD1. CDR3 length equals 13 residues. Germline trimming cut 4 bases from V and 7 bases from J; bases unmatched to any gene: 7. The germline CDR1 and CDR2 sequences are MGHRA and YSYEKL. Written as DNA, the CDR3 is TGCGCCAGCAGCCGAGCCCAGGGGGAAGAGCAGTACTTC. The encoded protein is CASSRAQGEEQYF.